One sample yielded the 32 T cell receptor beta chains listed below, sequenced in a study of CD8 T cells in ankylosing spondylitis. Each CDR3 protein gets one entry after TCRdb re-called the 5' RACE reads with MiXCR. The sample holds about 240,000 distinct CDR3 sequences, roughly 10% seen once. Sequences were obtained from blood, either unsorted or a sorted T cell fraction (not recorded which). Receptors originate from a male donor with ankylosing spondylitis or in good health (not recorded which).

The CDR3 region is CAKQVGPEQFF. In DNA form, the CDR3 reads TGTGCCAAACAAGTCGGCCCTGAGCAGTTCTTC. This chain uses TRBV7-7 with TRBJ2-1; D gene unclear. The CDR3 contains 11 residues. V dropped 10 bases and J dropped 9 bases, with 13 bases sitting between them. The germline V gene encodes CDR1 SSHAT and CDR2 FNYEAQ (reference sequence).

The CDR3 reads CASSPLQMNTEAFF. CDR3 coding DNA: TGTGCCAGCTCACCACTACAGATGAACACTGAAGCTTTCTTT. The J gene is TRBJ1-1, the V gene TRBV18; D not certain. Trimming took off 1 base at V and 0 bases at J, with 6 bases between the two ends. The germline gives CDR1 KGHSH, CDR2 LQKENI. This CDR3 spans 14 amino acids.

V is TRBV25-1 and J is TRBJ2-1, with TRBD2 identical over 8 bases. Germline CDR1 is MGHDK and CDR2 is SYGVNS. CDR3 length equals 14 residues. J lost 8 bases, V lost 10 bases, and 13 bases had no gene match. In DNA form, the CDR3 reads TGTGCCACCTCGTGGAGCGGGAGAATAGATGAGCAGTTCTTC. Translated: CATSWSGRIDEQFF.

This clonotype was observed at least ten times. The CDR3 DNA reads as TGCGCCAGCAGCTTGTGGGACAGAAGCTCAGATACGCAGTATTTT. Its protein product is CASSLWDRSSDTQYF. V is TRBV5-1 and J is TRBJ2-3, with 7 bases that match TRBD1. CDR1 and CDR2 (germline): SGHRS, YFSETQ. The V gene end was trimmed by 1 base and the J gene end by 4 bases; junction bases not matched to a gene: 6. The CDR3 contains 15 residues.

This clonotype was counted many times. The CDR3 region has the DNA TGCAGTGCCCACGGGCGGAGACCAGCCTACGAGCAGTACTTC. Translating it yields CSAHGRRPAYEQYF. The chain is built from TRBV20-1 and TRBJ2-7, with D hard to call. The length of the CDR3 is 14 residues. Looked up from germline, CDR1 is DFQATT and CDR2 is SNEGSKA (reference sequence). Trimming took off 6 bases at V and 2 bases at J, with 17 bases between the two ends.

This clonotype occurred a few times. The chain is built from TRBV6-1 and TRBJ2-2; 9 bases match TRBD1. Germline V gene lookup returns CDR1 MNHNS and CDR2 SASEGT. Trimming cost V 8 bases and J 5 bases; bases outside gene matches: 6. The length of the CDR3 is 14 residues. The CDR3 spells CASATDRGTGELFF. The CDR3 coding sequence is TGTGCCAGCGCTACAGACAGGGGGACCGGGGAGCTGTTTTTT.

Many counts were recorded for this clonotype. The chain uses TRBV20-1 and TRBJ2-1; TRBD2 aligns across 9 bases. The germline V gene has CDR1 DFQATT and CDR2 SNEGSKA (reference sequence). CDR3 size: 13 residues. V gave up 6 bases and J gave up 7 bases; unmatched junction bases: 7. CDR3 amino acids: CSAYSGSSNEQFF. In DNA form, the CDR3 reads TGCAGTGCGTATAGCGGGAGTAGTAATGAGCAGTTCTTC.

This clonotype was recorded at least ten times. V is TRBV7-3 and J is TRBJ2-1; possibly TRBD2 for D (5 bases). This CDR3 comprises 12 residues. The germline V gene encodes CDR1 SGHTA and CDR2 FQGTGA. The germline V and J ends were trimmed by 5 bases and 12 bases, with 14 bases remaining between them. CDR3 sequence: CASSRTSATQFF. CDR3 nucleotides: TGTGCCAGCAGCCGCACTAGTGCAACGCAGTTCTTC.

This clonotype was picked up many times. The chain is built from TRBV6-5 and TRBJ2-1, with 8 bases lining up with TRBD2. The CDR3 runs 16 residues. Germline trimming cut 0 bases from V and 4 bases from J; bases unmatched to any gene: 5. The germline CDR1 and CDR2 sequences are MNHEY and SVGAGI. CDR3 bases: TGTGCCAGCAGTTACTCGACTGCGGGAGGTTACAATGAGCAGTTCTTC. Translating it yields CASSYSTAGGYNEQFF.

In this sample, this clonotype turned up many times. The V call is TRBV7-9, the J call TRBJ1-1; 7 nucleotides agree with TRBD1. Germline V lookup: CDR1 SEHNR, CDR2 FQNEAQ (reference sequence). The CDR3 runs to 14 residues. Trimming took 5 bases from V and 5 from J; bases not matched to a gene: 8. CDR3 sequence: CASSLGQVQTEAFF. The DNA for the CDR3 is TGTGCCAGCAGCCTAGGACAGGTCCAGACTGAAGCTTTCTTT.

This clonotype turned up a few times. The chain links TRBV6-5 to TRBJ1-1; weak D call: TRBD1 (6 bases). Germline assignment: CDR1 MNHEY and CDR2 SVGAGI. Between the trimmed V and J ends, which lost 8 bases and 1 base, there was a span of 11 bases. This CDR3 region has 13 residues. This chain's CDR3 is CASRRGANTEAFF. CDR3 sequence (DNA): TGTGCCAGCCGTCGGGGGGCGAACACTGAAGCTTTCTTT.

The rearrangement joins TRBV20-1 to TRBJ2-3, with D possibly being TRBD2 (6 bases). CDR3 length: 15 residues. Germline values: CDR1 DFQATT, CDR2 SNEGSKA (reference sequence). Between the trimmed V and J ends, which lost 3 bases and 1 base, there was a span of 14 bases. CDR3 in DNA: TGCAGTGCTAGCAAGTGGTCTAGCGGCACAGATACGCAGTATTTT. This codes for CSASKWSSGTDTQYF.

In its sample, this clonotype was seen once. The chain carries TRBV20-1 and TRBJ2-1, with D unresolved. Per germline, CDR1 DFQATT and CDR2 SNEGSKA (reference sequence). The V gene lost 0 bases and the J gene lost 7 bases, with 10 bases spanning the gap. The CDR3 consists of 13 residues. The CDR3 here is CSARDLFRNEQFF. For the CDR3, the DNA is TGCAGTGCTAGAGATTTGTTTCGGAATGAGCAGTTCTTC.

This clonotype turned up a few times. The rearrangement joins TRBV12-3 or TRBV12-4 to TRBJ1-2; TRBD1 matches 10 bases. V lost 6 bases to trimming and J lost 3 bases; unmatched junction nucleotides: 4. CDR3 length: 14 amino acids. CDR3 sequence (DNA): TGTGCCAGCAGCCCCGGACAGGGGGACTATGGCTACACCTTC. The encoded protein is CASSPGQGDYGYTF.

This clonotype was counted only a few times. This CDR3 reads CASSLGQGKEVSDTQYF. The CDR3 region has the DNA TGTGCCAGCAGCTTAGGACAGGGCAAGGAGGTTTCGGATACGCAGTATTTT. J is TRBJ2-3 and V is TRBV7-8; 7 bases agree with TRBD1. The CDR3 covers 17 residues. The trim removed 1 base at V and 6 bases at J, leaving 13 bases unmatched. Looked up from germline, CDR1 is SGHVS and CDR2 is FQNEAQ.

This clonotype was recorded many times. The chain combines TRBV12-3 or TRBV12-4 with TRBJ1-1; D is ambiguous. The ends were cut back, 8 bases at V and 2 bases at J, with 15 bases in the middle. This CDR3 spans 14 amino acids. CDR3 residues: CASGNEAVNTEAFF. In DNA, the CDR3 is TGTGCCAGCGGAAACGAGGCGGTAAACACTGAAGCTTTCTTT.

This clonotype was observed at least ten times. This chain joins TRBV7-6 and TRBJ2-7; maybe TRBD1 (5 bases). Germline V gene sequence: CDR1 SGHVS, CDR2 FNYEAQ. The V and J ends lost 1 base and 2 bases respectively, with 15 bases between them. The CDR3 is 16 amino acids. The chain's CDR3 is CASSLGTSSVAYEQYF. The CDR3 DNA follows: TGTGCCAGCAGCTTAGGGACATCCTCGGTCGCCTACGAGCAGTACTTC.

This clonotype has ten or more counts. This chain uses TRBV3-1 with TRBJ2-1; D is uncertain. The CDR3 spans 12 residues. CDR1 and CDR2 from the germline V gene are LGHDT and YNNKEL (reference sequence). The germline V and J ends were trimmed by 2 bases and 8 bases, with 7 bases remaining between them. CDR3 bases: TGTGCCAGCAGCCAAATAAAGGATGAGCAGTTCTTC. Protein sequence: CASSQIKDEQFF.

In this sample, this clonotype turned up many times. The rearrangement uses TRBV29-1 and TRBJ2-7, with 8 positions matching TRBD2. This CDR3 contains 15 residues. Trimming took 5 bases from V and 1 from J; bases not matched to a gene: 10. CDR1 SQVTM and CDR2 ANQGSEA come from the germline V gene. This CDR3 is CSVLIWREASYEQYF. The CDR3 DNA follows: TGCAGCGTTCTTATTTGGCGGGAGGCTTCCTACGAGCAGTACTTC.

This sequence joins TRBV12-3 or TRBV12-4 and TRBJ2-7; D not certain. The CDR3 is made up of 13 amino acids. V was shortened by 2 bases and J by 2 bases, with 7 bases between the two germline ends. CDR3 bases: TGTGCCAGCAGTTTAACGGAAACCTACGAGCAGTACTTC. This translates into CASSLTETYEQYF.

This clonotype was detected ten times or more. The CDR3, as DNA: TGTGCCATCAGTGTTGGTAGCGGGGGGAACAATGAGCAGTTCTTC. Translating it yields CAISVGSGGNNEQFF. The rearrangement uses TRBV10-3 and TRBJ2-1; 10 bases are a match to TRBD2. This CDR3 contains 15 residues. Germline-derived CDR1 and CDR2 are ENHRY and SYGVKD. V gave up 4 bases and J gave up 5 bases; unmatched junction bases: 5.

As concerns this clonotype: Since a much larger clone is just one base distant, this may be a read error. CDR3 sequence: CASSILLPTGSYSYEQYF. Written as DNA, the CDR3 is TGCGCCAGCAGCATCTTACTCCCGACAGGGTCATATTCCTACGAGCAGTACTTC. The chain employs TRBV5-1 and TRBJ2-7; 7 bases fit TRBD1. Germline V lookup: CDR1 SGHRS, CDR2 YFSETQ. This CDR3 is 18 amino acids long. The J segment lost 1 base and the V segment lost 4 bases, leaving 17 bases of the junction unmatched.

This clonotype was seen at least ten times. The chain has TRBV5-1 and TRBJ2-7; D is undetermined. Trimming pared 5 bases from V and 5 bases from J, leaving 17 bases between. This CDR3 contains 14 residues. Germline V gene lookup returns CDR1 SGHRS and CDR2 YFSETQ. CDR3 bases: TGCGCCAGCAGGGTCTCGGGTGATCCAGACGAGCAGTACTTC. Translation gives CASRVSGDPDEQYF.

Ten or more counts support this clonotype. The chain combines TRBV5-1 with TRBJ2-7, with a possible D match to TRBD2 (6 bases). Germline values: CDR1 SGHRS, CDR2 YFSETQ. V was cut by 3 bases and J by 6 bases, with 16 bases left in between. The CDR3 is 14 amino acids. CDR3 sequence reads: CASSSQVGGGEQYF. The DNA for the CDR3 is TGCGCCAGCAGCTCTCAGGTCGGGGGAGGCGAGCAGTACTTC.

The chain recombines TRBV18 with TRBJ1-2, with a tentative D call TRBD1 (6 bases). CDR1 is KGHSH and CDR2 is LQKENI in the germline V gene. Trimming shortened V by 4 bases and J by 2 bases, and 11 bases separated the two germline ends. The CDR3 covers 14 residues. The DNA for the CDR3 is TGTGCCAGCTCACGGGCAGGGGCGAACTATGGCTACACCTTC. It is translated as CASSRAGANYGYTF. Based on the CDR3 plus reference TRBV18 and TRBJ1-2, the full variable domain is NAGVMQNPRHLVRRRGQEARLRCSPMKGHSHVYWYRQLPEEGLKFMVYLQKENIIDESGMPKERFSAEFPKEGPSILRIQQVVRGDSAAYFCASSRAGANYGYTFGSGTRLTVV.

This clonotype was counted ten times or more. The rearrangement uses TRBV4-1 and TRBJ2-1; D call uncertain. The germline V gene has CDR1 MGHRA and CDR2 YSYEKL. The CDR3 contains 14 residues. V was cut by 3 bases and J by 3 bases, with 9 bases left in between. CDR3 DNA sequence: TGCGCCAGCAGCCAGGGTTCGTACTACAATGAGCAGTTCTTC. Its protein product is CASSQGSYYNEQFF.

This clonotype was seen at least ten times. The chain couples TRBV5-1 to TRBJ2-1, with D tentatively TRBD1 (6 bases). Germline V gene lookup returns CDR1 SGHRS and CDR2 YFSETQ. The V end was cut by 4 bases, the J end by 7 bases, with 30 bases between. The CDR3 is 19 residues long. CDR3 coding DNA: TGCGCCAGCAGCCCGCGGGCAGGGGCGGTAGCTCTTGAAGGGAATGAGCAGTTCTTC. Translation gives CASSPRAGAVALEGNEQFF.

The table lists this clonotype with a few counts. The chain combines TRBV7-9 with TRBJ1-2; D not resolved. Germline V gene data show CDR1 as SEHNR and CDR2 as FQNEAQ (reference sequence). The CDR3 length is 16 residues. The germline V and J ends were trimmed by 1 base and 0 bases, with 12 bases remaining between them. The CDR3 sequence: CASSLGGDVTNYGYTF. The CDR3 DNA reads TGTGCCAGCAGCTTAGGGGGAGATGTGACTAACTATGGCTACACCTTC.

This clonotype was detected many times. The genes are TRBV12-3 or TRBV12-4 and TRBJ2-3; unclear D gene. The V and J ends lost 7 bases and 5 bases respectively, with 13 bases between them. CDR3 length equals 13 residues. DNA for the CDR3: TGTGCCAGCACCCCGTCTGGCAGAGATACGCAGTATTTT. It translates to CASTPSGRDTQYF.

This clonotype came up a few times. The J gene is TRBJ1-2, the V gene TRBV7-2; TRBD1 might be the D (5 bases). V lost 0 bases to trimming and J lost 4 bases, with 12 bases between them. This CDR3 spans 15 amino acids. CDR1 and CDR2 from the germline V gene are SGHTA and FQGNSA. DNA for the CDR3: TGTGCCAGCAGCTTAGCAACCCCGAGGGGCTATGGCTACACCTTC. Translating it yields CASSLATPRGYGYTF.

This clonotype was seen many times. The V and J genes are TRBV9 and TRBJ1-6; D call uncertain. The ends were cut back, 0 bases at V and 0 bases at J, with 10 bases in the middle. The CDR3 contains 17 residues. Germline CDR1 and CDR2: SGDLS and YYNGEE. CDR3 region: CASSVGKEVSYNSPLHF. In nucleotides, the CDR3 is TGTGCCAGCAGCGTAGGCAAGGAGGTCTCCTATAATTCACCCCTCCACTTT.

The table lists this clonotype with many counts. The genes are TRBV7-2 and TRBJ1-1; maybe TRBD1 (5 bases). Germline V lookup: CDR1 SGHTA, CDR2 FQGNSA. Trimming took 4 bases from V and 2 from J, leaving 8 bases between them. CDR3 length: 13 amino acids. The CDR3, as DNA: TGTGCCAGCAGCTCGACAGTCAACACTGAAGCTTTCTTT. It yields the protein CASSSTVNTEAFF.